These 27 T cell receptor beta chains share one sample of origin, sequenced in a study of blood T cell repertoires in COVID-19. Clones were sequenced by immunoSEQ multiplex PCR, and TCRdb holds only the in-frame ones, with some missing. The repertoire has about 90,000 clones, approximately 75% of them found once; the top ten carry around 13%. The sample comprised peripheral blood. The source of these receptors is a human donor in a cohort sampled during active COVID-19.

The chain recombines TRBV2 with TRBJ2-7, with TRBD1 as a possible D gene (6 bases). Between the trimmed V and J ends, which lost 2 bases and 5 bases, there was a span of 13 bases. Looked up from germline, CDR1 is SNHLY and CDR2 is FYNNEI. CDR3 size: 14 residues. The CDR3 coding sequence is TGTGCCAGCAGTGAACGGCAGGGGACCCACGAGCAGTACTTC. Its translation: CASSERQGTHEQYF.

This chain links TRBV6-5 with TRBJ1-2; 7 nucleotides match TRBD1. The CDR3 has 13 amino acids. The trim removed 2 bases at V and 3 bases at J, leaving 0 bases unmatched. Germline V gene lookup returns CDR1 MNHEY and CDR2 SVGAGI. CDR3 in amino acids: CASSYTGDYGYTF. DNA of the CDR3: TGTGCCAGCAGTTACACAGGGGACTATGGCTACACCTTC.

The chain has TRBV12-2 and TRBJ2-2; the DNA was not compared with TRBD2, the D call given in the table. TRBV12-2 has pseudogene status. The CDR3 consists of 16 residues. The DNA for the CDR3 is TGTGCAAGTCGCTTAGTACTAGCGGAGAACACCGGGGAGCTGTTTTTT. It specifies CASRLVLAENTGELFF.

The chain links TRBV18 to TRBJ1-5; no clear D. The V gene's germline CDR1 is KGHSH and CDR2 LQKENI. CDR3 length equals 13 residues. Deletions cut 2 bases from V and 9 bases from J, with 11 bases between. The chain's CDR3 is CASSPVEEGPQHF. The DNA for the CDR3 is TGTGCCAGCTCACCAGTAGAGGAGGGGCCCCAGCATTTT.

J is TRBJ1-6 and V is TRBV2, with D maybe TRBD1 (5 bases). Germline-derived CDR1 and CDR2 are SNHLY and FYNNEI. The V and J ends lost 9 bases and 5 bases respectively, with 17 bases between them. The CDR3 consists of 15 residues. The CDR3 DNA reads as TGTGCCAGTTTAGGCGGGGCGTACGATAATTCACCCCTCCACTTT. This codes for CASLGGAYDNSPLHF.

This chain uses TRBV5-1 with TRBJ1-2; D unresolved. Germline CDR1 reads SGHRS; CDR2 reads YFSETQ. This CDR3 contains 15 residues. Trimming cost V 0 bases and J 0 bases, with 9 bases left between them. The CDR3 protein is CASSLALAANYGYTF. CDR3 in DNA: TGCGCCAGCAGCTTGGCACTTGCCGCTAACTATGGCTACACCTTC.

The V and J genes are TRBV30 and TRBJ2-1, with TRBD2 matching 14 bases. This CDR3 comprises 15 residues. Germline trimming cut 0 bases from V and 9 bases from J; bases unmatched to any gene: 4. CDR1 GTSNPN and CDR2 SVGIG come from the germline V gene (reference sequence). CDR3 residues: CAWSVKGTSGGEQFF. CDR3 nucleotide sequence: TGTGCCTGGAGTGTAAAGGGGACTAGCGGGGGTGAGCAGTTCTTC.

The chain combines TRBV19 with TRBJ1-2; 9 nucleotides match TRBD1. Per the germline V gene, CDR1 is LNHDA and CDR2 is SQIVND (reference sequence). V was pared by 5 bases and J by 4 bases, with 5 bases of the junction left unmatched. The CDR3 contains 14 residues. CDR3 amino acids: CASSLTGGVYGYTF. CDR3 in DNA: TGTGCCAGTAGTCTTACAGGGGGCGTCTATGGCTACACCTTC.

The chain couples TRBV9 to TRBJ1-2; weak D call: TRBD1 (5 bases). Trimming removed 4 bases at V and 7 bases at J, with 14 bases between. CDR1 SGDLS and CDR2 YYNGEE come from the germline V gene. The CDR3 contains 13 residues. In DNA, the CDR3 is TGTGCCAGCAGCCCCCCAGGGTTGGGTGGCTACACCTTC. Encoded protein: CASSPPGLGGYTF. The whole variable domain, remainder taken from reference TRBV9 and TRBJ1-2, is DSGVTQTPKHLITATGQRVTLRCSPRSGDLSVYWYQQSLDQGLQFLIQYYNGEERAKGNILERFSAQQFPDLHSELNLSSLELGDSALYFCASSPPGLGGYTFGSGTRLTVV.

V usage is TRBV27 and J usage is TRBJ2-3; TRBD1 aligns across 10 bases. Germline CDR1 MNHEY, CDR2 SMNVEV (reference sequence). J lost 5 bases, V lost 4 bases, and 9 bases had no gene match. This CDR3 is 16 amino acids long. In nucleotides, the CDR3 is TGTGCCAGCAGTTCTTACGGGACAGGGGCTGAAGATACGCAGTATTTT. It translates to CASSSYGTGAEDTQYF.

In DNA form, the CDR3 reads TGTGCCAGCAGCCCTTCGACAGGGGGAATCGCTGAAGCTTTCTTT. It translates to CASSPSTGGIAEAFF. The rearrangement joins TRBV7-3 to TRBJ1-1, with 9 nucleotides matching TRBD1. The V segment lost 5 bases and the J segment 6 bases; nucleotides outside the gene matches: 10. Germline CDR1 and CDR2: SGHTA and FQGTGA. The CDR3 spans 15 residues. Filled out from reference TRBV7-3 and TRBJ1-1, the complete variable domain reads GAGVSQTPSNKVTEKGKYVELRCDPISGHTALYWYRQSLGQGPEFLIYFQGTGAADDSGLPNDRFFAVRPEGSVSTLKIQRTERGDSAVYLCASSPSTGGIAEAFFGQGTRLTVV.

The rearrangement joins TRBV10-3 to TRBJ2-5; weak D call: TRBD2 (6 bases). CDR3 size: 18 residues. Trimming removed 2 bases at V and 0 bases at J, with 19 bases between. Per germline, CDR1 ENHRY and CDR2 SYGVKD. Here the CDR3 DNA reads TGTGCCATCAGTGAGGCTCCGCTCGGTGGGGGGTACCAAGAGACCCAGTACTTC. Its translation: CAISEAPLGGGYQETQYF.

The genes are TRBV6-5 and TRBJ2-1; 11 bases fit TRBD2. The CDR3 consists of 14 residues. V lost 7 bases, J lost 9 bases, and 8 bases stayed unmatched. Germline-derived CDR1 and CDR2 are MNHEY and SVGAGI. The CDR3 region has the DNA TGTGCCAGCATTAGCGGGGGGGCCCTCGGTGAGCAGTTCTTC. This sequence encodes CASISGGALGEQFF.

The chain employs TRBV6-5 and TRBJ1-1, with D perhaps TRBD1 (5 bases). V was trimmed by 4 bases and J by 1 base, leaving 10 bases between them. The CDR3 extends over 14 amino acids. Germline loops: CDR1 MNHEY, CDR2 SVGAGI. The DNA for the CDR3 is TGTGCCAGCAGTTCCACAGGAGCGAACACTGAAGCTTTCTTT. Translation: CASSSTGANTEAFF.

The chain couples TRBV6-2 or TRBV6-3 to TRBJ1-1; no firm D call. The CDR3 consists of 12 residues. Trimming took 5 bases from V and 3 from J, leaving 7 bases between them. Looked up from germline, CDR1 is MNHEY and CDR2 is SVGEGT. This chain's CDR3 is CASSREYTEAFF. DNA of the CDR3: TGTGCCAGCAGTCGGGAGTACACTGAAGCTTTCTTT.

This clone came up a few times. The CDR3 DNA reads TGTGCCAGCAGCAGGACTAGCGGGGCCTACAGGGTCGGGGAGCTGTTTTTT. It specifies CASSRTSGAYRVGELFF. V is TRBV11-2 and J is TRBJ2-2; 12 bases align to TRBD2. Trimming removed 5 bases from V and 7 bases from J; junction bases left unmatched: 11. The germline V gene has CDR1 SGHAT and CDR2 FQNNGV. This CDR3 is 17 amino acids long.

The V and J genes are TRBV2 and TRBJ2-3; D remains ambiguous. Per the germline V gene, CDR1 is SNHLY and CDR2 is FYNNEI. The CDR3 totals 14 residues. V was cut by 9 bases and J by 2 bases, with 15 bases left in between. Here the CDR3 reads CARQSTINTDTQYF. The CDR3 nucleotides read TGTGCCAGGCAATCGACAATTAACACAGATACGCAGTATTTT. Drawing the rest from reference TRBV2 and TRBJ2-3, the complete variable domain is EPEVTQTPSHQVTQMGQEVILRCVPISNHLYFYWYRQILGQKVEFLVSFYNNEISEKSEIFDDQFSVERPDGSNFTLKIRSTKLEDSAMYFCARQSTINTDTQYFGPGTRLTVL.

This chain links TRBV5-1 with TRBJ2-4, with TRBD2 identical over 8 bases. The CDR3 has 16 amino acids. With 0 bases clipped from V and 4 bases from J, the junction kept 6 bases outside the gene matches. CDR1 is SGHRS and CDR2 is YFSETQ in the germline V gene. This CDR3 is CASSLEVAGKKNIQYF. DNA of the CDR3: TGCGCCAGCAGCTTGGAGGTAGCGGGAAAAAAAAACATTCAGTACTTC.

This clone was seen a handful of times. The chain joins TRBV6-1 to TRBJ1-2, with a weak D call TRBD1 (6 bases). The CDR3 spans 13 residues. The V end was cut by 0 bases, the J end by 8 bases, with 10 bases between. Germline CDR1 reads MNHNS; CDR2 reads SASEGT. CDR3 nucleotide sequence: TGTGCCAGCAGTGAAGCGGGGGCGGGCGGCTACACCTTC. Translation gives CASSEAGAGGYTF.

The genes are TRBV5-5 and TRBJ2-4; 7 nucleotides match TRBD1. From germline, CDR1 is SGHKS and CDR2 YYEKEE (reference sequence). CDR3 size: 15 residues. V shed 4 bases, J shed 7 bases, and the junction held 11 bases outside the gene matches. The CDR3 protein is CASSLRQGGGNIQYF. CDR3 in DNA: TGTGCCAGCAGCCTCCGACAGGGTGGAGGTAACATTCAGTACTTC.

V and J are TRBV9 and TRBJ1-2, with D possibly matching TRBD1 (6 bases). Germline assignment: CDR1 SGDLS and CDR2 YYNGEE. V was cut by 4 bases and J by 3 bases, with 19 bases left in between. The CDR3 is made up of 16 amino acids. CDR3 region: CASSSSSGGADYGYTF. In nucleotides, the CDR3 is TGTGCCAGCAGCTCATCCTCGGGGGGCGCAGACTATGGCTACACCTTC.

J is TRBJ1-5 and V is TRBV7-2, with 9 nucleotides matching TRBD1. This CDR3 is 15 amino acids long. The germline gives CDR1 SGHTA, CDR2 FQGNSA. V gave up 5 bases and J gave up 7 bases; unmatched junction bases: 9. The chain's CDR3 is CASSPRTGVGQPQHF. In nucleotides, the CDR3 is TGTGCCAGCAGCCCGCGGACAGGGGTAGGCCAGCCCCAGCATTTT.

The gene calls are TRBV7-9 and TRBJ2-3; 9 nucleotides line up with TRBD2. V lost 1 base and J lost 6; bases outside the gene matches: 5. Per the germline V gene, CDR1 is SEHNR and CDR2 is FQNEAQ (reference sequence). The CDR3 contains 15 residues. In DNA, the CDR3 is TGTGCCAGCAGCTTAGGGCGGGGGGGCCCCGATACGCAGTATTTT. It translates to CASSLGRGGPDTQYF.

With respect to this clone: One end of the junction fails to match germline, which may point to a read error. V usage is TRBV18 and J usage is TRBJ1-4; 8 bases match TRBD1. The CDR3 totals 15 residues. CDR1 and CDR2 from the germline V gene are KGHSH and LQKENI. CDR3 coding DNA: TGTGCCAGCTCACCTGCCCAGGGGGCTAAAGAAAAACTGTTTTTT. Translation: CASSPAQGAKEKLFF.

The V and J genes are TRBV5-1 and TRBJ1-3, with D possibly matching TRBD1 (5 bases). There are 14 residues in the CDR3. In germline, CDR1 is SGHRS, CDR2 YFSETQ. V gave up 4 bases and J gave up 1 base, with 9 bases separating them. DNA of the CDR3: TGCGCCAGCAGCCCAGGGCATTCTGGAAACACCATATATTTT. Translating gives CASSPGHSGNTIYF.

This clone has a single count. The chain employs TRBV18 and TRBJ1-1, with TRBD1 identical over 11 bases. V trimming: 3 bases; J trimming: 4 bases; junction bases outside the gene matches: 10. The CDR3 is made up of 17 amino acids. In germline, CDR1 is KGHSH, CDR2 LQKENI. CDR3 region: CASSPQRAGTGGTEAFF. DNA for the CDR3: TGTGCCAGCTCACCGCAACGGGCCGGGACAGGGGGCACTGAAGCTTTCTTT.

The chain couples TRBV9 to TRBJ2-7, with TRBD2 matching over 8 bases. CDR1 and CDR2 from the germline V gene are SGDLS and YYNGEE. CDR3 length: 17 residues. V was clipped by 3 bases and J by 1 base; unmatched bases: 12. The CDR3 protein is CASSAAHGGVESYEQYF. In DNA, the CDR3 is TGTGCCAGCAGCGCCGCACACGGGGGGGTAGAGTCCTACGAGCAGTACTTC.